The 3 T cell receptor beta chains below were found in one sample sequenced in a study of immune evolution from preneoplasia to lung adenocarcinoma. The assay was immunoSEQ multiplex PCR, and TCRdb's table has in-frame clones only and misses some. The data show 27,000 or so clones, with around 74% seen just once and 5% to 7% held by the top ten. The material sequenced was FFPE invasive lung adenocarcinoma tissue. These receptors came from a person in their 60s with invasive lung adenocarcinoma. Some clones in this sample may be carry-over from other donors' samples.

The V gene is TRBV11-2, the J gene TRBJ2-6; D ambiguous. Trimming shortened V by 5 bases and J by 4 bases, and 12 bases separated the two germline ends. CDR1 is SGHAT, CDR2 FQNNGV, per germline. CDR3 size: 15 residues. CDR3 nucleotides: TGTGCCAGCAGCCTACCTCAGGTGGGGGCCAACGTCCTGACTTTC. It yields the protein CASSLPQVGANVLTF.

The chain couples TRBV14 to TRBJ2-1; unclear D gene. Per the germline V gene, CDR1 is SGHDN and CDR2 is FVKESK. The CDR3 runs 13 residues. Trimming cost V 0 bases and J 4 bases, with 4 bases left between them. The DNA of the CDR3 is TGTGCCAGCAGCCAAGATCGGTACAATGAGCAGTTCTTC. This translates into CASSQDRYNEQFF.

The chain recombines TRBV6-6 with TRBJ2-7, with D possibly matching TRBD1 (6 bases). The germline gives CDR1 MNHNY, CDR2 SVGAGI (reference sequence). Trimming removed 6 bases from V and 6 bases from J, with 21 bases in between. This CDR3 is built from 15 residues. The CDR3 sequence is CASSSEYRVASEQYF. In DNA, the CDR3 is TGTGCCAGCAGCTCGGAATACAGGGTGGCTTCCGAGCAGTACTTC.